This TCR beta chain is drawn from a study of cytomegalovirus exposure and HLA in healthy donors. PCR used 60 Vbeta primers and 13 Jbeta primers. TCRdb's copy holds only in-frame clones and misses some; the assay was immunoSEQ multiplex PCR. The profile covers roughly 80,000 clones, with 77% appearing a single time and 2.5% to 3.5% taken by the ten largest. The CDR3 runs 16 residues. V was trimmed by 2 bases and J by 7 bases, leaving 21 bases between them. Germline V gives CDR1 KGHSH, CDR2 LQKENI. The V gene is TRBV18, the J gene TRBJ2-7; D is unclear. This receptor was taken from a man in his forties or fifties in good health and CMV-seropositive. The specimen was PBMCs. CDR3: CASSPVQRNLPWEQYF. The CDR3 nucleotides read TGTGCCAGCTCACCAGTCCAGCGCAACCTTCCCTGGGAGCAGTACTTC. Drawing the rest from reference TRBV18 and TRBJ2-7, the complete variable domain is NAGVMQNPRHLVRRRGQEARLRCSPMKGHSHVYWYRQLPEEGLKFMVYLQKENIIDESGMPKERFSAEFPKEGPSILRIQQVVRGDSAAYFCASSPVQRNLPWEQYFGPGTRLTVT.